These 11 T cell receptor beta chains share one sample of origin, sequenced in a study of cytomegalovirus exposure and HLA in healthy donors. PCR involved 60 Vbeta and 13 Jbeta primers. TCRdb's copy holds only in-frame clones and misses some; the assay was immunoSEQ multiplex PCR. The data show 30,000 to 40,000 clones, 75% to 90% seen once. Input material: PBMCs. The receptors were gathered from a male donor in good health and CMV-seronegative.

This chain uses TRBV27 with TRBJ1-6; 10 bases match TRBD1. The CDR3 contains 15 residues. V dropped 5 bases and J dropped 5; count of bases not matched to a gene: 3. Germline V CDR1 and CDR2: MNHEY, SMNVEV (reference sequence). The CDR3 sequence is CASSLGTGDNSPLHF. In nucleotides, the CDR3 is TGTGCCAGCAGTCTCGGGACAGGGGATAATTCACCCCTCCACTTT.

The chain is built from TRBV5-1 and TRBJ1-4; 7 bases are shared with TRBD1. CDR1 is SGHRS, CDR2 YFSETQ, per germline. The CDR3 sequence is 16 residues long. J was trimmed by 4 bases and V by 4 bases; bases with no gene match: 10. The CDR3 sequence: CASSPNTGALNEKLFF. The CDR3 DNA follows: TGCGCCAGCAGCCCCAACACAGGGGCGCTTAATGAAAAACTGTTTTTT. The whole variable domain, remainder taken from reference TRBV5-1 and TRBJ1-4, is KAGVTQTPRYLIKTRGQQVTLSCSPISGHRSVSWYQQTPGQGLQFLFEYFSETQRNKGNFPGRFSGRQFSNSRSEMNVSTLELGDSALYLCASSPNTGALNEKLFFGSGTQLSVL.

With respect to this clone: This CDR3 is also generated by other DNA sequences in the sample. The chain combines TRBV28 with TRBJ2-7, with 11 positions matching TRBD2. Trimming at V came to 3 bases and at J to 2 bases, leaving 3 bases not matched to a gene. The germline V gene encodes CDR1 MDHEN and CDR2 SYDVKM. The CDR3 has 15 residues. The CDR3 coding sequence is TGTGCCAGCAGTTTGGGGACTAGCGGTACCTACGAGCAGTACTTC. Its protein is CASSLGTSGTYEQYF. The full variable domain, with the rest looked up from reference TRBV28 and TRBJ2-7, is DVKVTQSSRYLVKRTGEKVFLECVQDMDHENMFWYRQDPGLGLRLIYFSYDVKMKEKGDIPEGYSVSREKKERFSLILESASTNQTSMYLCASSLGTSGTYEQYFGPGTRLTVT.

This clone was detected only a few times. This chain links TRBV5-1 with TRBJ2-3, with D tentatively TRBD2 (5 bases). This CDR3 has 15 residues. The ends were cut back, 0 bases at V and 3 bases at J, with 11 bases in the middle. Germline CDR1 and CDR2: SGHRS and YFSETQ. This CDR3 is CASSLVASGTDTQYF. Here the CDR3 DNA reads TGCGCCAGCAGCTTGGTAGCCAGCGGTACAGATACGCAGTATTTT.

The CDR3: CASSARGENSPLHF. The DNA of the CDR3 is TGTGCCAGCAGTGCCCGGGGGGAGAATTCACCCCTCCACTTT. The rearrangement joins TRBV2 to TRBJ1-6; a possible D gene is TRBD1 (5 bases). Germline V CDR1 and CDR2: SNHLY, FYNNEI. V gave up 4 bases and J gave up 7 bases, with 11 bases separating them. The CDR3 runs to 14 residues.

The chain recombines TRBV5-1 with TRBJ2-3; 7 bases map to TRBD2. CDR1 SGHRS and CDR2 YFSETQ come from the germline V gene. Unmatched junction bases numbered 6, after V lost 3 bases and J lost 2 bases. The length of the CDR3 is 15 residues. The CDR3 DNA is TGCGCCAGCAGCTCGCTAGCGGAATTCACAGATACGCAGTATTTT. Its protein is CASSSLAEFTDTQYF.

The rearrangement joins TRBV28 to TRBJ1-2; 7 positions agree with TRBD1. The CDR3 consists of 12 residues. Germline loops: CDR1 MDHEN, CDR2 SYDVKM. V shed 4 bases, J shed 7 bases, and the junction held 3 bases outside the gene matches. CDR3 sequence reads: CASSSTGSGYTF. CDR3 DNA: TGTGCCAGCAGTTCGACAGGGAGTGGCTACACCTTC.

The V and J genes are TRBV6-5 and TRBJ1-1; tentatively, D is TRBD1 (5 bases). The CDR3 consists of 12 residues. The germline V gene has CDR1 MNHEY and CDR2 SVGAGI. V was trimmed by 0 bases and J by 7 bases, leaving 6 bases between them. The CDR3 reads CASSYSGGEAFF. The CDR3 nucleotides read TGTGCCAGCAGTTACTCGGGGGGTGAAGCTTTCTTT.

V and J are TRBV28 and TRBJ1-1; 8 bases are a match to TRBD1. CDR3 length equals 13 residues. Germline values: CDR1 MDHEN, CDR2 SYDVKM. The V segment lost 4 bases and the J segment 4 bases; nucleotides outside the gene matches: 2. CDR3 nucleotides: TGTGCCAGCAGTTCCACAGGGGGCACTGAAGCTTTCTTT. Amino acid sequence: CASSSTGGTEAFF.

The J gene is TRBJ2-1, the V gene TRBV11-2, with 8 bases fitting TRBD2. The CDR3 consists of 15 residues. The junction had 9 bases not matched to a gene; V was cut back by 4 bases and J by 7 bases. Germline CDR1 is SGHAT and CDR2 is FQNNGV. The CDR3 protein is CASSSTGTSQNEQFF. The CDR3 DNA follows: TGTGCCAGCAGCTCGACCGGGACTAGTCAAAATGAGCAGTTCTTC.

The chain carries TRBV2 and TRBJ1-6; 9 bases map to TRBD1. The CDR3 length is 16 residues. Germline-derived CDR1 and CDR2 are SNHLY and FYNNEI. Trimming cost V 4 bases and J 4 bases; bases outside gene matches: 5. The CDR3 DNA is TGTGCCAGCAGTGTGACGACAGGGGGTTATAATTCACCCCTCCACTTT. This codes for CASSVTTGGYNSPLHF.